This T cell receptor (beta chain) was captured in a study of identifying expanded T cells in peripheral blood. Collection occurred without any documented infections or immune events in donors. Study-wide results and limits: Technical replicates showed about 1.2 changed clones; roughly two weeks around 15; four weeks 19. Variance in clone template counts between approximately two-week samples significantly increased with total template count across all healthy donors.

In regard to this clone: Its antigen is undetermined.

Produced via immunoSEQ multiplex PCR; TCRdb's table is partial and in-frame only. The data hold 120,000 or so clones, with approximately 80% observed a single time. The sequence came from a person aged 18-69 years in good health. The sample comprised blood.

Here the CDR3 reads CASSFYIPSSYNSPLHF. The CDR3 DNA sequence: TGTGCCAGCAGCTTCTATATTCCTAGCTCCTATAATTCACCCCTCCACTTT. This rearrangement joins TRBV7-2 to TRBJ1-6; D is unresolved. The CDR3 is 17 residues long. V was trimmed by 3 bases and J by 0 bases, leaving 12 bases between them. Germline V gene data show CDR1 as SGHTA and CDR2 as FQGNSA.